This T cell receptor beta chain emerged from a study of human T cells and chemical hapten exposure. Study context: Per-sample TCR yield variability stemmed mainly from small pooled library volume differences. Notes on the study in general: Given that the donors had alopecia, their immune response may differ from that seen in healthy people. TCRs at high frequency, those above 1 in 1000, did not change with DPC sensitization.

TCRdb recomputed calls from the RACE reads with MiXCR, one row per CDR3 protein. This table has over 300,000 distinct CDR3 sequences, 4.5% to 6% appearing once. As concerns this clonotype: What it binds is unknown.

Time point described: pre-sensitization, week 0. Sample treatment: therapeutic diphenylcyclopropenone sensitization with weekly scalp DPC. This CDR3 region has 18 residues. From germline, CDR1 is KGHSH and CDR2 LQKENI. Unmatched junction bases numbered 14, after V lost 2 bases and J lost 6 bases. The sample here was whole blood, taken in connection with sensitization to the hapten diphenylcyclopropenone (DPC). The origin of this receptor is a woman aged 45 to 65 with alopecia areata. Some clones in this sample may be carry-over from other donors' samples. J is TRBJ2-2 and V is TRBV18, with 8 nucleotides matching TRBD2. CDR3 residues: CASSPSQAGAELAGELFF. CDR3 DNA: TGTGCCAGCTCACCATCTCAAGCGGGGGCCGAACTCGCCGGGGAGCTGTTTTTT.